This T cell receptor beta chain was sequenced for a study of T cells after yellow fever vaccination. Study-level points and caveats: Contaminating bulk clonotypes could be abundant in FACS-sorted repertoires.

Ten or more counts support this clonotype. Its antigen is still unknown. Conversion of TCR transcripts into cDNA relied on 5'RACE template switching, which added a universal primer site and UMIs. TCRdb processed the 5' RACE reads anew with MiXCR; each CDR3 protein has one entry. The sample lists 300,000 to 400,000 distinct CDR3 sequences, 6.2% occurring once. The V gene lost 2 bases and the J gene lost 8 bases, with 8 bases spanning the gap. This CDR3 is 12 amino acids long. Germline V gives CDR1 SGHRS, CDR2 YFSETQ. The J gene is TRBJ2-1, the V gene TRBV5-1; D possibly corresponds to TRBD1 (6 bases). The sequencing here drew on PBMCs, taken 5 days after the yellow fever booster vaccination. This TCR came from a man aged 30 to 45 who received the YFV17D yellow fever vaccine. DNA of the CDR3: TGCGCCAGCAGCTTACAGGGACATGAGCAGTTCTTC. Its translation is CASSLQGHEQFF.